The 29 T cell receptor beta chains presented below share a single source sample, sequenced in a study of blood T cell repertoires in COVID-19. Sequencing was performed with immunoSEQ multiplex PCR; in TCRdb, only in-frame clones are kept and a portion is missing. Seen here are about 300,000 clones, approximately 88% observed once, and the top ten hold around 1.6%. The sequenced sample consisted of peripheral blood. Source of these receptors: a woman aged 25-40 years with COVID-19, enrolled during active disease.

The chain has TRBV2 and TRBJ2-2, with a tentative D call TRBD1 (6 bases). The germline CDR1 and CDR2 sequences are SNHLY and FYNNEI. V lost 3 bases, J lost 5 bases, and 10 bases lay in between. The CDR3 length is 14 residues. The CDR3 loop reads CASSDLRGTGELFF. The CDR3 DNA reads TGTGCCAGCAGTGATCTTAGGGGGACCGGGGAGCTGTTTTTT. The full variable domain, in which reference TRBV2 and TRBJ2-2 provide the parts outside the CDR3, is EPEVTQTPSHQVTQMGQEVILRCVPISNHLYFYWYRQILGQKVEFLVSFYNNEISEKSEIFDDQFSVERPDGSNFTLKIRSTKLEDSAMYFCASSDLRGTGELFFGEGSRLTVL.

V and J are TRBV2 and TRBJ1-1; 8 nucleotides match TRBD1. From germline, CDR1 is SNHLY and CDR2 FYNNEI. V trimming: 6 bases; J trimming: 1 base; junction bases outside the gene matches: 4. The CDR3 contains 14 residues. Written as DNA, the CDR3 is TGTGCCAGCAGGCCAGGGGGCTCGAACACTGAAGCTTTCTTT. Translation gives CASRPGGSNTEAFF.

The CDR3 DNA reads TGCGCCAGCAGGGGTGGACTAGCGGGGGTGCAAGCTATCTACAATGAGCAGTTCTTC. Translation: CASRGGLAGVQAIYNEQFF. V and J are TRBV5-1 and TRBJ2-1, with 13 nucleotides matching TRBD2. Germline loops: CDR1 SGHRS, CDR2 YFSETQ. The CDR3 totals 19 residues. V shed 5 bases and J 3 bases; nucleotides not matched to a gene: 14.

About this clone itself: The sample has other DNA sequences that encode this CDR3 too. J is TRBJ2-2 and V is TRBV11-3; maybe TRBD1 (6 bases). The CDR3 contains 14 residues. Trimming removed 1 base from V and 3 bases from J, with 6 bases in between. Germline V gives CDR1 SGHNT, CDR2 YENEEA. In nucleotides, the CDR3 is TGTGCCAGCAGCTTAGCAGGGGACACCGGGGAGCTGTTTTTT. It yields the protein CASSLAGDTGELFF.

The chain has TRBV18 and TRBJ2-5; 10 bases align to TRBD1. Germline trimming cut 3 bases from V and 1 base from J; bases unmatched to any gene: 14. The CDR3 totals 19 residues. Germline V CDR1 and CDR2: KGHSH, LQKENI. CDR3 in amino acids: CASSPLIKPGQGFQETQYF. CDR3 nucleotide sequence: TGTGCCAGCTCACCGCTTATTAAACCGGGACAGGGGTTCCAAGAGACCCAGTACTTC.

The chain uses TRBV9 and TRBJ1-1; D is ambiguous. Germline V gives CDR1 SGDLS, CDR2 YYNGEE. V was pared by 2 bases and J by 1 base, with 6 bases between. This CDR3 region has 13 residues. The CDR3 DNA reads as TGTGCCAGCAGCGTCAGTCCGAACACTGAAGCTTTCTTT. Protein: CASSVSPNTEAFF. Supplemented by reference TRBV9 and TRBJ1-1, the full variable domain reads DSGVTQTPKHLITATGQRVTLRCSPRSGDLSVYWYQQSLDQGLQFLIQYYNGEERAKGNILERFSAQQFPDLHSELNLSSLELGDSALYFCASSVSPNTEAFFGQGTRLTVV.

The V gene is TRBV7-2, the J gene TRBJ1-2, with no clear D. Between the trimmed V and J ends, which lost 0 bases and 4 bases, there was a span of 18 bases. Germline assignment: CDR1 SGHTA and CDR2 FQGNSA. The CDR3 covers 17 residues. The CDR3, as DNA: TGTGCCAGCAGCTTAGCGTTTCGGAGGGCCTCATCCTATGGCTACACCTTC. Translation gives CASSLAFRRASSYGYTF.

The gene calls are TRBV28 and TRBJ1-3; D call uncertain. CDR3 length: 14 residues. CDR1 is MDHEN and CDR2 is SYDVKM in the germline V gene. The V and J ends lost 3 bases and 4 bases respectively, with 10 bases between them. The CDR3 spells CASSFRGRGNTIYF. The CDR3 DNA reads as TGTGCCAGCAGTTTTAGAGGGCGCGGAAACACCATATATTTT. The whole variable domain, remainder taken from reference TRBV28 and TRBJ1-3, is DVKVTQSSRYLVKRTGEKVFLECVQDMDHENMFWYRQDPGLGLRLIYFSYDVKMKEKGDIPEGYSVSREKKERFSLILESASTNQTSMYLCASSFRGRGNTIYFGEGSWLTVV.

The chain employs TRBV19 and TRBJ1-6; perhaps TRBD1 as D (5 bases). The CDR3 sequence is 14 residues long. Germline lookup yields CDR1 LNHDA and CDR2 SQIVND (reference sequence). Trimming removed 5 bases at V and 9 bases at J, with 14 bases between. In DNA, the CDR3 is TGTGCCAGTAGTGTCGGCGGGGCGGGTTCACCCCTCCACTTT. It specifies CASSVGGAGSPLHF.

The J gene is TRBJ2-1, the V gene TRBV19; TRBD2 agrees at 13 bases. The CDR3 has 16 residues. The germline CDR1 and CDR2 sequences are LNHDA and SQIVND (reference sequence). Trimming at V came to 1 base and at J to 5 bases, leaving 2 bases not matched to a gene. This chain's CDR3 is CASSIGTSGGHNEQFF. The CDR3, as DNA: TGTGCCAGTAGTATAGGGACTAGCGGGGGACACAATGAGCAGTTCTTC.

This clone was observed a few times. The chain has TRBV28 and TRBJ1-5, with D tentatively TRBD1 (5 bases). The V gene lost 9 bases and the J gene lost 1 base, with 19 bases spanning the gap. The germline CDR1 and CDR2 sequences are MDHEN and SYDVKM. The CDR3 consists of 16 residues. CDR3 sequence: CASLSAGSTSNQPQHF. In DNA, the CDR3 is TGTGCCAGTTTGAGCGCAGGGTCCACCAGCAATCAGCCCCAGCATTTT. The entire variable domain, with the rest obtained from reference TRBV28 and TRBJ1-5, is as follows: DVKVTQSSRYLVKRTGEKVFLECVQDMDHENMFWYRQDPGLGLRLIYFSYDVKMKEKGDIPEGYSVSREKKERFSLILESASTNQTSMYLCASLSAGSTSNQPQHFGDGTRLSIL.

This rearrangement joins TRBV25-1 to TRBJ2-5, with a weak D call TRBD1 (6 bases). Trimming took off 4 bases at V and 10 bases at J, with 16 bases between the two ends. CDR1 and CDR2 (germline): MGHDK, SYGVNS. This CDR3 has 13 residues. In DNA form, the CDR3 reads TGTGCCAGCAGTGTCCAGGGGAGCTGGGACCAGTACTTC. Translating gives CASSVQGSWDQYF.

The chain couples TRBV6-5 to TRBJ2-7, with D perhaps TRBD1 (5 bases). Germline-derived CDR1 and CDR2 are MNHEY and SVGAGI. The CDR3 loop spans 13 amino acids. V lost 0 bases and J lost 3, with 6 bases in between. CDR3 coding DNA: TGTGCCAGCAGTTACTCGGGGCACTACGAGCAGTACTTC. It translates to CASSYSGHYEQYF.

This clone was recorded a few times. The chain couples TRBV29-1 to TRBJ2-7, with D possibly being TRBD2 (5 bases). The germline V and J ends were trimmed by 7 bases and 1 base, with 14 bases remaining between them. Germline V gene lookup returns CDR1 SQVTM and CDR2 ANQGSEA. This CDR3 has 13 amino acids. The CDR3 spells CSASTGNSYEQYF. As DNA, the CDR3 is TGCAGCGCCTCAACGGGGAATTCCTACGAGCAGTACTTC.

The chain couples TRBV5-1 to TRBJ1-2; TRBD1 agrees at 7 bases. There are 20 residues in the CDR3. With V trimmed by 4 bases and J by 2 bases, 23 bases remained unmatched. Germline CDR1 is SGHRS and CDR2 is YFSETQ. The CDR3 nucleotides are TGCGCCAGCAGCCTACCCGGAGTCTACAGGGGAGACATGGGGAACTATGGCTACACCTTC. Amino acid sequence: CASSLPGVYRGDMGNYGYTF.

The chain combines TRBV11-3 with TRBJ2-1, with D perhaps matching TRBD2 (6 bases). The CDR3 length is 17 residues. V lost 5 bases, J lost 6 bases, and 23 bases lay in between. CDR1 SGHNT and CDR2 YENEEA come from the germline V gene. The CDR3 loop reads CASSRGKDGRSGNEQFF. CDR3 nucleotides: TGTGCCAGCAGCCGCGGGAAGGATGGGCGGTCTGGCAATGAGCAGTTCTTC.

V and J are TRBV6-5 and TRBJ1-6, with unresolved D. CDR3 length: 14 residues. Trimming shortened V by 6 bases and J by 6 bases, and 12 bases separated the two germline ends. Looked up from germline, CDR1 is MNHEY and CDR2 is SVGAGI. The CDR3 loop is CASRPGLSNSPLHF. In DNA form, the CDR3 reads TGTGCCAGCAGGCCGGGGTTAAGTAATTCACCCCTCCACTTT.

V usage is TRBV4-2 and J usage is TRBJ2-1, with 12 bases aligning to TRBD2. The CDR3 has 16 amino acids. In germline, CDR1 is LGHNA, CDR2 YNFKEQ. V shed 0 bases, J shed 10 bases, and the junction held 7 bases outside the gene matches. CDR3 amino acids: CASSQDASGGAAEQFF. In DNA, the CDR3 is TGTGCCAGCAGCCAAGACGCTAGCGGGGGGGCCGCGGAGCAGTTCTTC.

V and J are TRBV28 and TRBJ1-2; D is uncertain. The CDR3 is made up of 17 amino acids. Trimming left V 5 bases short and J 1 base short, with 20 bases between. The germline V gene has CDR1 MDHEN and CDR2 SYDVKM. The CDR3 reads CASSVTGGVKVNYGYTF. The CDR3 DNA follows: TGTGCCAGCAGTGTGACGGGAGGAGTAAAAGTTAACTATGGCTACACCTTC.

V usage is TRBV7-9 and J usage is TRBJ1-2, with 11 bases fitting TRBD1. The germline CDR1 and CDR2 sequences are SEHNR and FQNEAQ (reference sequence). The V segment lost 5 bases and the J segment 4 bases; nucleotides outside the gene matches: 6. This CDR3 contains 15 residues. The CDR3 protein is CASSLGQGGAYGYTF. CDR3 nucleotides: TGTGCCAGCAGCCTGGGACAGGGGGGCGCCTATGGCTACACCTTC. Full variable domain (rest looked up from reference TRBV7-9 and TRBJ1-2): DTGVSQNPRHKITKRGQNVTFRCDPISEHNRLYWYRQTLGQGPEFLTYFQNEAQLEKSRLLSDRFSAERPKGSFSTLEIQRTEQGDSAMYLCASSLGQGGAYGYTFGSGTRLTVV.

This clone was seen just once. The chain recombines TRBV6-6 with TRBJ1-1; 10 positions agree with TRBD1. CDR1 is MNHNY, CDR2 SVGAGI, per germline (reference sequence). The CDR3 consists of 11 residues. V dropped 5 bases and J dropped 11; count of bases not matched to a gene: 2. The CDR3 DNA reads TGTGCCAGCAGTGGACAGGGGGTCGCTTTCTTT. Amino acids: CASSGQGVAFF.

The chain couples TRBV10-3 to TRBJ2-3, with no clear D. This CDR3 spans 14 amino acids. Trimming took off 10 bases at V and 5 bases at J, with 19 bases between the two ends. The V gene's germline CDR1 is ENHRY and CDR2 SYGVKD. The CDR3 DNA reads TGTGCCACCATTGAGTCAGCTTCGGGAGATACGCAGTATTTT. It specifies CATIESASGDTQYF.

The genes are TRBV21-1 and TRBJ1-2. TRBV21-1 is noted as a pseudogene. This CDR3 spans 14 amino acids. CDR3 coding DNA: TGTGCCAGCTTGGGGAGTCCACGAGGCTATGGCTACACCTTC. Protein: CASLGSPRGYGYTF.

This clone is a singleton in its sample. This rearrangement joins TRBV28 to TRBJ2-5; no definite D call. The germline V and J ends were trimmed by 2 bases and 3 bases, with 10 bases remaining between them. CDR3 length: 14 residues. Germline values: CDR1 MDHEN, CDR2 SYDVKM. In DNA form, the CDR3 reads TGTGCCAGCAGTTTACCTCCGGTTAAAGAGACCCAGTACTTC. Its protein product is CASSLPPVKETQYF.

The table lists this clone with a count of one. The chain combines TRBV5-5 with TRBJ1-1; no firm D call. CDR3 length: 13 residues. Trimming pared 4 bases from V and 4 bases from J, leaving 11 bases between. Germline V gene sequence: CDR1 SGHKS, CDR2 YYEKEE (reference sequence). This CDR3 is CASSRVSATEAFF. The CDR3, as DNA: TGTGCCAGCAGCCGAGTAAGCGCCACTGAAGCTTTCTTT.

The rearrangement joins TRBV5-6 to TRBJ1-3, with 8 bases identical to TRBD1. Per the germline V gene, CDR1 is SGHDT and CDR2 is YYEEEE. V was pared by 6 bases and J by 3 bases, with 11 bases of the junction left unmatched. The CDR3 loop spans 16 amino acids. The CDR3 here is CASTLDRADVGNTIYF. CDR3 coding DNA: TGTGCCAGCACCCTGGACAGGGCAGATGTTGGAAACACCATATATTTT.

V and J are TRBV9 and TRBJ2-2; TRBD1 agrees at 8 bases. The CDR3 is 13 residues long. Losses at the gene ends were 4 bases for V and 7 bases for J; bases not matched to a gene: 3. Germline V gives CDR1 SGDLS, CDR2 YYNGEE. CDR3 DNA: TGTGCCAGCAGCAAGACAGGGGACGGGGAGCTGTTTTTT. Translating it yields CASSKTGDGELFF.

The chain carries TRBV9 and TRBJ1-6; D possibly corresponds to TRBD1 (5 bases). Germline assignment: CDR1 SGDLS and CDR2 YYNGEE. The CDR3 covers 16 residues. V was pared by 0 bases and J by 9 bases, with 16 bases between. The CDR3 region has the DNA TGTGCCAGCAGCGTAGAGGGGCAGACAGTCAGTTCACCCCTCCACTTT. The encoded protein is CASSVEGQTVSSPLHF.

The chain has TRBV5-1 and TRBJ1-2; unclear D gene. The V end lost 4 bases, the J end lost 7 bases, and 20 bases lay between the germline ends. The CDR3 is 15 residues long. Germline assignment: CDR1 SGHRS and CDR2 YFSETQ. CDR3 coding DNA: TGCGCCAGCAGCCAAGACCTTTTCCGCCGGGGTGGCTACACCTTC. This gives the protein CASSQDLFRRGGYTF. Based on the CDR3 plus reference TRBV5-1 and TRBJ1-2, the full variable domain is KAGVTQTPRYLIKTRGQQVTLSCSPISGHRSVSWYQQTPGQGLQFLFEYFSETQRNKGNFPGRFSGRQFSNSRSEMNVSTLELGDSALYLCASSQDLFRRGGYTFGSGTRLTVV.